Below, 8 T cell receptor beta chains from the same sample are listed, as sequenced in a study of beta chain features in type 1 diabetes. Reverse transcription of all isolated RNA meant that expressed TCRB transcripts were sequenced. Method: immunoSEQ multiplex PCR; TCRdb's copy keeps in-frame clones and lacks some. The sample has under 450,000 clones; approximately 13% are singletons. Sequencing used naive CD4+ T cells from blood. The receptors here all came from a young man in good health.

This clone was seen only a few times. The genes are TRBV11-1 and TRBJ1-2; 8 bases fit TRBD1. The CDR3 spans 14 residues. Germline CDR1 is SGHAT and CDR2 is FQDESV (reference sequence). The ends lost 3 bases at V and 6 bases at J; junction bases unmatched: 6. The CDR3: CASSFGQGGNGYTF. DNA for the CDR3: TGTGCCAGCAGCTTTGGACAGGGCGGAAATGGCTACACCTTC.

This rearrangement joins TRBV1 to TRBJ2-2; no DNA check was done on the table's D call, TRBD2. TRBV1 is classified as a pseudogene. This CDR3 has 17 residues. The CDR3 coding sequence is TGCACCAGCAGCCAAGAGGAATCTAGCGGGAACACCGGGGAGCTGTTTTTT. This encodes CTSSQEESSGNTGELFF.

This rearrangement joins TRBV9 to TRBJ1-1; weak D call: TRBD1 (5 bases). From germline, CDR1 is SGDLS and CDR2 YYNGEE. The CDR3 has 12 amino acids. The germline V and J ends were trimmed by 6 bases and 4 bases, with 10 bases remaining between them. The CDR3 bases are TGTGCCAGCACGTCGGGGGGCACTGAAGCTTTCTTT. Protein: CASTSGGTEAFF.

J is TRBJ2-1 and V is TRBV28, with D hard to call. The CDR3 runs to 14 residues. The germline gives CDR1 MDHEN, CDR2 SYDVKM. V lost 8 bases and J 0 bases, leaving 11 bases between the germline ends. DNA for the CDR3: TGTGCCAGCGACACCTCAAGCTCCTACAATGAGCAGTTCTTC. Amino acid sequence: CASDTSSSYNEQFF.

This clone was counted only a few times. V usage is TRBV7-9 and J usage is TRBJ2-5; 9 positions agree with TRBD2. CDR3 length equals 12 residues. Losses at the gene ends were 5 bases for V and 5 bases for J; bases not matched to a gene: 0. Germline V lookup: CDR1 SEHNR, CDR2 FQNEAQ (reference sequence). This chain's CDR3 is CASSTSGETQYF. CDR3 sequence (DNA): TGTGCCAGCAGCACTAGCGGGGAGACCCAGTACTTC.

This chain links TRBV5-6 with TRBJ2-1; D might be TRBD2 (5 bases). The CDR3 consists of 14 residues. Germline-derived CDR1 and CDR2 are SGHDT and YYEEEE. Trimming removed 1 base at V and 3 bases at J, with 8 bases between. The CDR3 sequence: CASSLTGFYNEQFF. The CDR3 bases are TGTGCCAGCAGCTTGACGGGGTTCTACAATGAGCAGTTCTTC.

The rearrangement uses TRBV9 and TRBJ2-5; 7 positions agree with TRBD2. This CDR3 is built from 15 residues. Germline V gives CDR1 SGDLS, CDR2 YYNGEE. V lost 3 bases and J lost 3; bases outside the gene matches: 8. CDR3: CASSASGQLKETQYF. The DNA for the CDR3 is TGTGCCAGCAGCGCTAGCGGCCAACTTAAAGAGACCCAGTACTTC.

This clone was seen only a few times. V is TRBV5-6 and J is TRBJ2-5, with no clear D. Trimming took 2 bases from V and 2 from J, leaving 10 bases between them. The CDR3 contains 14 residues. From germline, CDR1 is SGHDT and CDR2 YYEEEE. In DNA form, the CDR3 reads TGTGCCAGCAGCTTAACACAGCCTCAAGAGACCCAGTACTTC. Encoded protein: CASSLTQPQETQYF. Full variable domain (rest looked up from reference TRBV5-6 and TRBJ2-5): DAGVTQSPTHLIKTRGQQVTLRCSPKSGHDTVSWYQQALGQGPQFIFQYYEEEERQRGNFPDRFSGHQFPNYSSELNVNALLLGDSALYLCASSLTQPQETQYFGPGTRLLVL.